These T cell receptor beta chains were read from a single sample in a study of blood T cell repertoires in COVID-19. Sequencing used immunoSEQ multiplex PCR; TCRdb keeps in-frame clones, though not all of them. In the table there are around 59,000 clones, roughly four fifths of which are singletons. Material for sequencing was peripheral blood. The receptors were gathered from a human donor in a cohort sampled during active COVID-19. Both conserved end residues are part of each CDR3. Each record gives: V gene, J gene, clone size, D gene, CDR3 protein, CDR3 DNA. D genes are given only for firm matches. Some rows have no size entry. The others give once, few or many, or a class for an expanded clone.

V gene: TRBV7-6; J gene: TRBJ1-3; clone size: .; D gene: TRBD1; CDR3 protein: CASSVEGGQISGNTIYF; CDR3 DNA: TGTGCCAGCAGCGTAGAGGGGGGACAGATCTCTGGAAACACCATATATTTT
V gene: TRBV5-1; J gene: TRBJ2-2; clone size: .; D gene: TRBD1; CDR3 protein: CASYPAGTGRMNTGELFF; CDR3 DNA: TGCGCCAGCTACCCGGCCGGGACAGGGAGAATGAACACCGGGGAGCTGTTTTTT
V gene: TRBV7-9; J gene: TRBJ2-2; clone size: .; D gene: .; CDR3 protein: CASSLRSGDTGELFF; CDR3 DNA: TGTGCCAGCAGCTTACGGTCAGGGGACACCGGGGAGCTGTTTTTT
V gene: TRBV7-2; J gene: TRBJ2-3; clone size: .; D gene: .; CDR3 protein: CASSLIPGLTDTQYF; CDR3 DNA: TGTGCCAGCAGCTTAATCCCTGGACTTACAGATACGCAGTATTTT
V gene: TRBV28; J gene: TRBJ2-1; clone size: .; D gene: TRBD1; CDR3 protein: CASSTPQGKGGVGGPLRRNEQFF; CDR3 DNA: TGTGCCAGCAGTACGCCACAGGGGAAAGGAGGCGTAGGGGGCCCCCTACGTCGCAATGAGCAGTTCTTC
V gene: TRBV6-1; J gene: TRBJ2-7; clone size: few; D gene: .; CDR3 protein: CASSEVRSYEQYF; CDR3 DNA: TGTGCCAGCAGTGAGGTCAGGTCCTACGAGCAGTACTTC
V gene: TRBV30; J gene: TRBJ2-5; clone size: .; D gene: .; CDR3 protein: CAWSLSYQETQYF; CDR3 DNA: TGTGCCTGGAGCCTATCATACCAAGAGACCCAGTACTTC
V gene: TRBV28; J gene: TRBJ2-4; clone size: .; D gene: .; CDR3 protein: CASSFNMLDPTLAKNIQYF; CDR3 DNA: TGTGCCAGCAGTTTTAATATGCTAGACCCAACTTTAGCCAAAAACATTCAGTACTTC
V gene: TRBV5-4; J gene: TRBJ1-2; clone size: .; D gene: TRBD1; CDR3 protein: CASRPDRAGRGYTF; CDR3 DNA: TGTGCCAGCAGGCCAGACAGGGCCGGACGCGGCTACACCTTC
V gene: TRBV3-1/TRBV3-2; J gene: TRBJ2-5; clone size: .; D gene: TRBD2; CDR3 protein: CASSLRGSGRAETQYF; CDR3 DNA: TGTGCCAGCAGCTTGAGGGGTAGCGGGAGGGCCGAGACCCAGTACTTC
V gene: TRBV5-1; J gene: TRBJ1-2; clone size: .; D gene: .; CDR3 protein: CASSLPGLSTNYGYTF; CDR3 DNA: TGCGCCAGCAGCTTGCCAGGTCTGAGTACTAACTATGGCTACACCTTC
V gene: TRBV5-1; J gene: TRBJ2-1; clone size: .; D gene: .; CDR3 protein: CASSLSAGRVDDEQFF; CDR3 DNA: TGCGCCAGCAGCTTGTCGGCGGGGCGGGTTGACGATGAGCAGTTCTTC
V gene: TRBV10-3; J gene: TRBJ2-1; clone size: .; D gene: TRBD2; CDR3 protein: CAISESLATYNEQFF; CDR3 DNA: TGTGCCATCAGTGAGTCACTAGCGACCTACAATGAGCAGTTCTTC
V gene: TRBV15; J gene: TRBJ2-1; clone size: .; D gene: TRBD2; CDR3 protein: CATSRERGGEQFF; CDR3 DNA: TGTGCCACCAGCAGAGAGCGGGGGGGTGAGCAGTTCTTC
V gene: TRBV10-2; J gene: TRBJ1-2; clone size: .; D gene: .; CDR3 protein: CASSESGHGYTF; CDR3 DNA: TGCGCCAGCAGTGAGTCGGGCCATGGCTACACCTTC
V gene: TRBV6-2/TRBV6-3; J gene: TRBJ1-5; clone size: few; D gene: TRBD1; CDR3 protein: CASSSAGTGDQPQHF; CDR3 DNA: TGTGCCAGCAGTTCAGCCGGGACAGGGGATCAGCCCCAGCATTTT